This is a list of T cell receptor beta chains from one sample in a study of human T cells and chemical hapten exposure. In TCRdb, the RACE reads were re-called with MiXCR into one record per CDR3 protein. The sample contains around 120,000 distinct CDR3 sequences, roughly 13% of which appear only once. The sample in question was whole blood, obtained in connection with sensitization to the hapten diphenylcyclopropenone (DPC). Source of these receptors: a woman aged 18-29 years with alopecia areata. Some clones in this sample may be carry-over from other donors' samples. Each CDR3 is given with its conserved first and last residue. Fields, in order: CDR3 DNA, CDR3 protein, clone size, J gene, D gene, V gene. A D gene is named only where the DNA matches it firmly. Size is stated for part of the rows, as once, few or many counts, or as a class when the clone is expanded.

DNA: TGTGCCAGCAGCTTCAGCAGACAAGAGACCCCGTACTTC
CDR3: CASSFSRQETPYF
size: -
J: TRBJ2-5
D: -
V: TRBV7-2

DNA: TGTGCCAGCAGCCGCGGAGGGCAGGGGTCGTACGAGCAGTACTTC
CDR3: CASSRGGQGSYEQYF
size: once
J: TRBJ2-7
D: -
V: TRBV28

DNA: TGTGCCAGCAGCGGACATCCCGGGAACGAGCAGTACTTC
CDR3: CASSGHPGNEQYF
size: -
J: TRBJ2-7
D: -
V: TRBV9

DNA: TGTGCCAGCAGCTTGGCAGGCCGGGTTACCGGGGAGCTGTTTTTT
CDR3: CASSLAGRVTGELFF
size: -
J: TRBJ2-2
D: -
V: TRBV11-3

DNA: TGCGCCAGCAGTCAAGCTTGGAACCAAGAGACCCAGTACTTC
CDR3: CASSQAWNQETQYF
size: once
J: TRBJ2-5
D: -
V: TRBV23-1

DNA: TGTGCCAGCAGCTCACTTAGCGGGGGTTCCTACAATGAGCAGTTCTTC
CDR3: CASSSLSGGSYNEQFF
size: -
J: TRBJ2-1
D: TRBD2
V: TRBV7-9

DNA: TGTGCCAGCAGTTTTGTACTAAACTATGGCTACACCTTC
CDR3: CASSFVLNYGYTF
size: -
J: TRBJ1-2
D: -
V: TRBV12-3/TRBV12-4

DNA: TGTGCCAGCAGTTTAGCCGCGGGGGCCCTCTACGAGCAGTACTTC
CDR3: CASSLAAGALYEQYF
size: -
J: TRBJ2-7
D: -
V: TRBV27

DNA: TGTGCCAGCAGTTTTTTAGGACAGGGGACTGAAGCTTTCTTT
CDR3: CASSFLGQGTEAFF
size: once
J: TRBJ1-1
D: TRBD1
V: TRBV12-3/TRBV12-4

DNA: TGCAGCGTTGACATATCCGCAGCGTCCCCTGAAGCTTTCTTT
CDR3: CSVDISAASPEAFF
size: few
J: TRBJ1-1
D: -
V: TRBV29-1

DNA: TGTGCCAGCTCGGGACAGCCCACAGATACGCAGTATTTT
CDR3: CASSGQPTDTQYF
size: -
J: TRBJ2-3
D: TRBD1
V: TRBV2

DNA: TGTGCCAGCAGTCGCTGGGCGGGGGGCTCCTACGAGCAGTACTTC
CDR3: CASSRWAGGSYEQYF
size: many
J: TRBJ2-7
D: TRBD2
V: TRBV6-5

DNA: TGCGCCAGCAGCCAAGATCTTGTGGGGGAAAAACTGTTTTTT
CDR3: CASSQDLVGEKLFF
size: many
J: TRBJ1-4
D: -
V: TRBV4-3

DNA: TGTGCCAGCAGTTGGCCGTCCAGGGACATCTACGAGCAGTACTTC
CDR3: CASSWPSRDIYEQYF
size: few
J: TRBJ2-7
D: -
V: TRBV28

DNA: TGTGCCAGCAGCTCCTCAAGCGGGGGGGAGGTCAATGAGCAGTTCTTC
CDR3: CASSSSSGGEVNEQFF
size: few
J: TRBJ2-1
D: TRBD2
V: TRBV7-2

DNA: TGCAGTGCTAGTGTTCCTAGCTCCTATAATTCACCCCTCCACTTT
CDR3: CSASVPSSYNSPLHF
size: many
J: TRBJ1-6
D: -
V: TRBV20-1

DNA: TGTGCCAGCAGTCCGGAGAACACCGGGGAGCTGTTTTTT
CDR3: CASSPENTGELFF
size: -
J: TRBJ2-2
D: -
V: TRBV28

DNA: TGTGCCAGCAGTTCCAGGGACAGGGGGCTCCCTAACGAGCAGTACTTC
CDR3: CASSSRDRGLPNEQYF
size: few
J: TRBJ2-7
D: TRBD1
V: TRBV28

DNA: TGTGCCATCAGTGTTTCGGGGTATGAGCAGTTCTTC
CDR3: CAISVSGYEQFF
size: many
J: TRBJ2-1
D: -
V: TRBV10-3

DNA: TGCGCCAGCAGTGACAACCTGGACGCTGAAGCTTTCTTT
CDR3: CASSDNLDAEAFF
size: -
J: TRBJ1-1
D: -
V: TRBV10-1

DNA: TGTGCCAGCAGTGTAAGGACAGGATCTTATAGCAATCAGCCCCAGCATTTT
CDR3: CASSVRTGSYSNQPQHF
size: few
J: TRBJ1-5
D: TRBD1
V: TRBV12-3/TRBV12-4

DNA: TGTGCCAGTAGTAGTTCGACGGGAGCTAACTATGGCTACACCTTC
CDR3: CASSSSTGANYGYTF
size: few
J: TRBJ1-2
D: -
V: TRBV19

DNA: TGTGCCAGCAGTTTAGGTTCCCACAATGAGCAGTTCTTC
CDR3: CASSLGSHNEQFF
size: many
J: TRBJ2-1
D: -
V: TRBV27

DNA: TGCGCCAGCAGCCAAAATTGGCGAGGCAGGGGAGATGGCTACACCTTC
CDR3: CASSQNWRGRGDGYTF
size: -
J: TRBJ1-2
D: -
V: TRBV4-3

DNA: TGTGCCAGCAGCTTAGTTGGGACAGGGGCTAATTCACCCCTCCACTTT
CDR3: CASSLVGTGANSPLHF
size: many
J: TRBJ1-6
D: TRBD1
V: TRBV11-2

DNA: TGCAGTGCTAGACTAGCGGGGGGGCCGCAGACCCAGTACTTC
CDR3: CSARLAGGPQTQYF
size: many
J: TRBJ2-5
D: TRBD2
V: TRBV20-1

DNA: TGTGCCAGCAGCCCCCCGGAGGAGGTCGGCTACGAGCAGTACTTC
CDR3: CASSPPEEVGYEQYF
size: few
J: TRBJ2-7
D: -
V: TRBV11-2

DNA: TGTGCCAGCAGTTACTCGAAAAACAGGGGCGACTACAATGAGCAGTTCTTC
CDR3: CASSYSKNRGDYNEQFF
size: few
J: TRBJ2-1
D: TRBD1
V: TRBV6-2/TRBV6-3

DNA: TGTGCCAGCAGCTTAGTGCGGGGACAGCTCATCTACGGCTACACCTTC
CDR3: CASSLVRGQLIYGYTF
size: -
J: TRBJ1-2
D: TRBD1
V: TRBV7-8

DNA: TGCGCCAGCTCCAGGGCCCTCTCTGGGGCCAACGTCCTGACTTTC
CDR3: CASSRALSGANVLTF
size: many
J: TRBJ2-6
D: -
V: TRBV5-1

DNA: TGTGCCAGCAGACATCACCGGGACGTCTCCCAAACGGCTAACTATGGCTACACCTTC
CDR3: CASRHHRDVSQTANYGYTF
size: few
J: TRBJ1-2
D: -
V: TRBV6-2/TRBV6-3

DNA: TGTGCCAGCAGTTTATTGGCAGGGGGCAGCTATGGCTACACCTTC
CDR3: CASSLLAGGSYGYTF
size: many
J: TRBJ1-2
D: TRBD1
V: TRBV28

DNA: TGTGCCAGCAGCCCCTACGTAACAGGGGGGGGACAGCCCCAGCATTTT
CDR3: CASSPYVTGGGQPQHF
size: -
J: TRBJ1-5
D: TRBD1
V: TRBV7-2

DNA: TGTGCCAGCAGTCCCCGACAGGGCTATGGCTATGGCTACACCTTC
CDR3: CASSPRQGYGYGYTF
size: -
J: TRBJ1-2
D: TRBD1
V: TRBV12-3/TRBV12-4

DNA: TGTGCCAGCAGTTTATCGCGGGTCCCCTCACCCCTCCACTTT
CDR3: CASSLSRVPSPLHF
size: few
J: TRBJ1-6
D: -
V: TRBV27

DNA: TGTGCCAGCAGTTTAGGGTCGGACAGATCCTACAATGAGCAGTTCTTC
CDR3: CASSLGSDRSYNEQFF
size: -
J: TRBJ2-1
D: -
V: TRBV12-3/TRBV12-4

DNA: TGCGCCAGCAGCCAAGAGGGCGTGATGAACACTGAAGCTTTCTTT
CDR3: CASSQEGVMNTEAFF
size: many
J: TRBJ1-1
D: -
V: TRBV4-3

DNA: TGTGCCAGCAGCTTAGCGTCCGGAGGAAGGGAGTATTTT
CDR3: CASSLASGGREYF
size: few
J: TRBJ2-3
D: -
V: TRBV7-9

DNA: TGTGCCAGCAGTTCGGGGCGGCTCACAGATACGCAGTATTTT
CDR3: CASSSGRLTDTQYF
size: few
J: TRBJ2-3
D: -
V: TRBV5-4

DNA: TGTGCCAGCAGTCTGACAGCAAACCAAGAGACCCAGTACTTC
CDR3: CASSLTANQETQYF
size: few
J: TRBJ2-5
D: -
V: TRBV7-6

DNA: TGCGCCAGCAGCCAAGATCGGCCAGATACGCAGTATTTT
CDR3: CASSQDRPDTQYF
size: -
J: TRBJ2-3
D: -
V: TRBV4-3